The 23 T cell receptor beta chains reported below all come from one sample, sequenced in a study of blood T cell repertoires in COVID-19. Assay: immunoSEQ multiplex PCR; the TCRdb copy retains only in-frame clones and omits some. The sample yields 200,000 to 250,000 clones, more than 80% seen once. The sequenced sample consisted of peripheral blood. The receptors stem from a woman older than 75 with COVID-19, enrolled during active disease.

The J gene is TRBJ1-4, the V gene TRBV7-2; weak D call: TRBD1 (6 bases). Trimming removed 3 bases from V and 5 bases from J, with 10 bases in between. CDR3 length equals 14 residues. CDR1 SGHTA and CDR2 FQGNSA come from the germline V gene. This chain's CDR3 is CASSFRGGNEKLFF. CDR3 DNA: TGTGCCAGCAGCTTCAGGGGCGGGAATGAAAAACTGTTTTTT.

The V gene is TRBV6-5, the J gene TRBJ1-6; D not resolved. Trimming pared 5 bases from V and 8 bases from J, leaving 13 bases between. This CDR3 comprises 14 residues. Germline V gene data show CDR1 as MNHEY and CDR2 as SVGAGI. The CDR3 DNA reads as TGTGCCAGCAGTCCCGGGTTAGGTTATTCACCCCTCCACTTT. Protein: CASSPGLGYSPLHF.

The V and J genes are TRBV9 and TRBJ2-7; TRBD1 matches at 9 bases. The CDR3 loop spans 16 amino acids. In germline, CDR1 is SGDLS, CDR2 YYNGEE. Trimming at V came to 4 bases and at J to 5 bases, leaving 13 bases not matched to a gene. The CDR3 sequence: CASSPPSGTGTNEQYF. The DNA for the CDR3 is TGTGCCAGCAGCCCTCCATCTGGGACAGGGACCAACGAGCAGTACTTC.

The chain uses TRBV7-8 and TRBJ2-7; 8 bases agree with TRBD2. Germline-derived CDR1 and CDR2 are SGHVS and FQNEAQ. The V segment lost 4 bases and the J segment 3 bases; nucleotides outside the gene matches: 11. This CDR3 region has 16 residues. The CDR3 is CASSSSRTSIIYEQYF. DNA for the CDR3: TGTGCCAGCAGCTCTTCTAGGACTAGCATAATCTACGAGCAGTACTTC. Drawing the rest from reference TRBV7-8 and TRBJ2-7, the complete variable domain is GAGVSQSPRYKVAKRGQDVALRCDPISGHVSLFWYQQALGQGPEFLTYFQNEAQLDKSGLPSDRFFAERPEGSVSTLKIQRTQQEDSAVYLCASSSSRTSIIYEQYFGPGTRLTVT.

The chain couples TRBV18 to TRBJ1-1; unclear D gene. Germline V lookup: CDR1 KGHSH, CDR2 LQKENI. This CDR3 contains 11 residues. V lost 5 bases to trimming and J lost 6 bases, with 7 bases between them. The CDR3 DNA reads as TGTGCCAGCTCAGCAAACTCTGAAGCTTTCTTT. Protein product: CASSANSEAFF.

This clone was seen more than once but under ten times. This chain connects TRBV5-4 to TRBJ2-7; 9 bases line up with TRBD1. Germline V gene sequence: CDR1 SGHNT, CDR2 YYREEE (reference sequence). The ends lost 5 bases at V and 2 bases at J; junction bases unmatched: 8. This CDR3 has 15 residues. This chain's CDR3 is CASRAGTGPTYEQYF. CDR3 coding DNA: TGTGCCAGCAGGGCCGGGACAGGGCCTACCTACGAGCAGTACTTC.

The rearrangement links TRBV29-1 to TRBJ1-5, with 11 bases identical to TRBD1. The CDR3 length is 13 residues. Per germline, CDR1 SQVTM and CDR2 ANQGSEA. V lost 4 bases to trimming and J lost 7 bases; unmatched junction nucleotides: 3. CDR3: CSVVGDRGQPQHF. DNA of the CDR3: TGCAGCGTTGTCGGGGACAGGGGGCAGCCCCAGCATTTT.

CDR3 loop: CANPAGGNQPQHF. Here the CDR3 DNA reads TGTGCCAACCCGGCGGGGGGAAATCAGCCCCAGCATTTT. The chain employs TRBV9 and TRBJ1-5; D perhaps matches TRBD1 (5 bases). There are 13 residues in the CDR3. Per the germline V gene, CDR1 is SGDLS and CDR2 is YYNGEE. Trimming pared 9 bases from V and 4 bases from J, leaving 14 bases between. The full variable domain, with the rest looked up from reference TRBV9 and TRBJ1-5, is DSGVTQTPKHLITATGQRVTLRCSPRSGDLSVYWYQQSLDQGLQFLIQYYNGEERAKGNILERFSAQQFPDLHSELNLSSLELGDSALYFCANPAGGNQPQHFGDGTRLSIL.

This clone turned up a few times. This CDR3 is CASSVAATSGGYEQYF. The CDR3 region has the DNA TGTGCCAGCAGCGTCGCCGCGACTAGCGGGGGCTACGAGCAGTACTTC. V is TRBV9 and J is TRBJ2-7, with 12 bases that match TRBD2. V lost 2 bases to trimming and J lost 3 bases; unmatched junction nucleotides: 6. This CDR3 comprises 16 residues. Germline loops: CDR1 SGDLS, CDR2 YYNGEE.

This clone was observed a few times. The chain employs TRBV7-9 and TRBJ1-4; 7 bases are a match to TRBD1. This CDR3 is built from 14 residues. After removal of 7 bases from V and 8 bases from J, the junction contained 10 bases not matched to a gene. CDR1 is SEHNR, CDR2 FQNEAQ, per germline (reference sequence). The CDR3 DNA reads TGTGCCAGCACCCCCGCCAGGGGGATCGAAAAACTGTTTTTT. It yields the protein CASTPARGIEKLFF.

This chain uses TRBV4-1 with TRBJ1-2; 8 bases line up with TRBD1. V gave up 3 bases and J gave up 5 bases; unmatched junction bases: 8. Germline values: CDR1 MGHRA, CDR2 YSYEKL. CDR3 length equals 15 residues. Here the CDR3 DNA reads TGCGCCAGCAGCCAGCCCCGCAGGGGGCCGTATGGCTACACCTTC. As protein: CASSQPRRGPYGYTF.

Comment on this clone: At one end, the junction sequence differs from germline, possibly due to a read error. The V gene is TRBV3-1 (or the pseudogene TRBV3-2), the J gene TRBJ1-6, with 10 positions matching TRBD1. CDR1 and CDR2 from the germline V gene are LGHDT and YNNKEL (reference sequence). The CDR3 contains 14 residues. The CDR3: CASSQDQLGQGTVF. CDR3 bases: TGTGCCAGCAGCCAAGACCAGTTGGGACAGGGGACCGTCTTT.

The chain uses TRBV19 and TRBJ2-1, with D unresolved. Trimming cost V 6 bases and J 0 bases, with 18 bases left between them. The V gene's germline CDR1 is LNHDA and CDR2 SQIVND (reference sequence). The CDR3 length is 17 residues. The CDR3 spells CASRPPRARNSYNEQFF. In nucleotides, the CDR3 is TGTGCCAGTAGGCCCCCCAGAGCGAGAAACTCCTACAATGAGCAGTTCTTC.

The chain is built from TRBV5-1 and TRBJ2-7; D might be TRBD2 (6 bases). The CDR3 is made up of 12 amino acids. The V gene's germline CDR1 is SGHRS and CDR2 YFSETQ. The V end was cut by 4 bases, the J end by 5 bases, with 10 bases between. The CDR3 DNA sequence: TGCGCCAGCAGCCCTACGGGGGACGAGCAGTACTTC. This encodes CASSPTGDEQYF.

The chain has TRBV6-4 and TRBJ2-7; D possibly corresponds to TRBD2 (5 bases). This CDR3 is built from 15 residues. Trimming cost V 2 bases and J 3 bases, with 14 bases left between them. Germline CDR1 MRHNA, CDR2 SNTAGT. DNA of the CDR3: TGTGCCAGCAGTGACCTGGCAGGACTTCTCTACGAGCAGTACTTC. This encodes CASSDLAGLLYEQYF.

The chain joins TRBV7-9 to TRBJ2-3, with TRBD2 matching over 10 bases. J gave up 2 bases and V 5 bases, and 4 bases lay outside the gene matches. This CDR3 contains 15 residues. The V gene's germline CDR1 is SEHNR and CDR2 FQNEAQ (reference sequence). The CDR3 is CASSLTSGATDTQYF. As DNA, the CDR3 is TGTGCCAGCAGCCTCACTAGCGGGGCCACAGATACGCAGTATTTT.

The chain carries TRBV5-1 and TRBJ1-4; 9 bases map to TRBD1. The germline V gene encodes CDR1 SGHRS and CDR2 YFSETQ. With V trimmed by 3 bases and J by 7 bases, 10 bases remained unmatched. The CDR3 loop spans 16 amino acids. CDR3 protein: CASSSWTGEASEKLFF. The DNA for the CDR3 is TGCGCCAGCAGCTCCTGGACAGGGGAGGCGAGTGAAAAACTGTTTTTT.

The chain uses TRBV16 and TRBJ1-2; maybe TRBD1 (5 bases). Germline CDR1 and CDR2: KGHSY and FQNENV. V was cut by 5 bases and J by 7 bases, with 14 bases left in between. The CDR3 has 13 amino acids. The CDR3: CASSTIGTSGYTF. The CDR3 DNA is TGTGCCAGCAGCACAATAGGGACTTCTGGCTACACCTTC.

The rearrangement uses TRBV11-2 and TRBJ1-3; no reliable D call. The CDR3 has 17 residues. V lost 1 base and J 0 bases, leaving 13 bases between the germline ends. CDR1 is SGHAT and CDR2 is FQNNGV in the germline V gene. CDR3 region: CASSLVGGRYSGNTIYF. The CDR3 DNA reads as TGTGCCAGCAGCTTAGTAGGAGGACGGTACTCTGGAAACACCATATATTTT. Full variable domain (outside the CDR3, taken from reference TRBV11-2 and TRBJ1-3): EAGVAQSPRYKIIEKRQSVAFWCNPISGHATLYWYQQILGQGPKLLIQFQNNGVVDDSQLPKDRFSAERLKGVDSTLKIQPAKLEDSAVYLCASSLVGGRYSGNTIYFGEGSWLTVV.

CDR3 residues: CASSGQGAYGYTF. CDR3 in DNA: TGCGCCAGCAGCGGACAGGGGGCCTATGGCTACACCTTC. V gene TRBV5-1 combines with J gene TRBJ1-2, with 11 bases that match TRBD1. CDR1 is SGHRS and CDR2 is YFSETQ in the germline V gene. This CDR3 spans 13 amino acids. V dropped 4 bases and J dropped 4; count of bases not matched to a gene: 0.

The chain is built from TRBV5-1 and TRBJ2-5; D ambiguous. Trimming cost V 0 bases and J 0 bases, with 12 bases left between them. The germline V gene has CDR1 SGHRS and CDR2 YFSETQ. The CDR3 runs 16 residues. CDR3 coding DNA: TGCGCCAGCAGCTTGGGAGGTGTCCAGAACCAAGAGACCCAGTACTTC. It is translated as CASSLGGVQNQETQYF.

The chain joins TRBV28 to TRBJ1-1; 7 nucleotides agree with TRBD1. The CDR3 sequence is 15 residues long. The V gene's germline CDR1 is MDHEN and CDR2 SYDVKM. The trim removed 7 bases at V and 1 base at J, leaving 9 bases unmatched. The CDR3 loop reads CASTPEGAANTEAFF. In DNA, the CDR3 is TGTGCCAGCACCCCCGAGGGGGCGGCGAACACTGAAGCTTTCTTT.

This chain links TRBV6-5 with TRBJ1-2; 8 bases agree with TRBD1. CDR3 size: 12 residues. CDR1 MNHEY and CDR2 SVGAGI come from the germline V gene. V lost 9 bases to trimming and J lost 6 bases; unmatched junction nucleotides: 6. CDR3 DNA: TGTGCCAGGTACTCACAGGGGGATGGCTACACCTTC. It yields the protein CARYSQGDGYTF.